This T cell receptor beta chain originates from a study of human T cells and chemical hapten exposure. Study results and limitations: The study found that DPC sensitization did not change TCRs above 1 in 1000 frequency. Expanded TCR sets contained significantly more large CDR3 similarity clusters than controls.

The time point is: pre-sensitization, week 0. The treatment is: therapeutic diphenylcyclopropenone sensitization with weekly scalp DPC. Regarding this clonotype: The antigen is unknown.

TCRdb reprocessed the RACE reads via MiXCR and lists one record per CDR3 protein. The table has 60,000 to 80,000 distinct CDR3 sequences, around 7% seen once; the top ten hold around 1.6%. The junction had 8 bases not matched to a gene; V was cut back by 7 bases and J by 7 bases. Germline loops: CDR1 SQVTM, CDR2 ANQGSEA. The CDR3 is made up of 13 amino acids. Sequencing used whole blood, obtained in connection with sensitization to the hapten diphenylcyclopropenone (DPC). The J gene is TRBJ1-4, the V gene TRBV29-1, with 8 positions matching TRBD1. The clonotype was recovered from a woman aged 25 to 45 with alopecia areata. Some clones in this sample may be carry-over from other donors' samples. The CDR3 region has the DNA TGCAGCGCCCAGGGGGCGAAGGCTGAAAAACTGTTTTTT. Translating gives CSAQGAKAEKLFF.